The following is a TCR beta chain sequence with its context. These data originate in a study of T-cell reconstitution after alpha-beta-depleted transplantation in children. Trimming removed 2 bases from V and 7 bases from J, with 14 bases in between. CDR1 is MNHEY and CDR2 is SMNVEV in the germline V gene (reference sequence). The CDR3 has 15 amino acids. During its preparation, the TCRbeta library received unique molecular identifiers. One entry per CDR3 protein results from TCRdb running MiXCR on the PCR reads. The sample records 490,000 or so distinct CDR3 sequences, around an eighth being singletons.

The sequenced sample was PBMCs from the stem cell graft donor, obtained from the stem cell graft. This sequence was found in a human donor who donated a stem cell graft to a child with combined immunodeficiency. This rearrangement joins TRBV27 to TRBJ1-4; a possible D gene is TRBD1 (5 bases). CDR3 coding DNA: TGTGCCAGCAGTTTAAGACAGTCGGGGTTTGAAAAACTGTTTTTT. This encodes CASSLRQSGFEKLFF.